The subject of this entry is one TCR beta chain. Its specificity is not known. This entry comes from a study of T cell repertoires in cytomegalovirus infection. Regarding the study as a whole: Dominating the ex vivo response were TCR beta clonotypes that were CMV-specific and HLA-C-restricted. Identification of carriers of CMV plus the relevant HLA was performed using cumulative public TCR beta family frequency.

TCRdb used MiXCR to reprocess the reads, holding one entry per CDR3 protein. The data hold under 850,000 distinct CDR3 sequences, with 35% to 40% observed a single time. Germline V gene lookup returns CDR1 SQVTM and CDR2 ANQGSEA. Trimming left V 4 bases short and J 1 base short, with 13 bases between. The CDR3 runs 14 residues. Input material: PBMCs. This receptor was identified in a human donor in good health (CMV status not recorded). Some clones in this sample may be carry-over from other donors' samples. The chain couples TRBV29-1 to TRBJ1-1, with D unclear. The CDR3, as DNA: TGCAGCGTTGCTGCGTCCCCTGGGAACACTGAAGCTTTCTTT. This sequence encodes CSVAASPGNTEAFF.